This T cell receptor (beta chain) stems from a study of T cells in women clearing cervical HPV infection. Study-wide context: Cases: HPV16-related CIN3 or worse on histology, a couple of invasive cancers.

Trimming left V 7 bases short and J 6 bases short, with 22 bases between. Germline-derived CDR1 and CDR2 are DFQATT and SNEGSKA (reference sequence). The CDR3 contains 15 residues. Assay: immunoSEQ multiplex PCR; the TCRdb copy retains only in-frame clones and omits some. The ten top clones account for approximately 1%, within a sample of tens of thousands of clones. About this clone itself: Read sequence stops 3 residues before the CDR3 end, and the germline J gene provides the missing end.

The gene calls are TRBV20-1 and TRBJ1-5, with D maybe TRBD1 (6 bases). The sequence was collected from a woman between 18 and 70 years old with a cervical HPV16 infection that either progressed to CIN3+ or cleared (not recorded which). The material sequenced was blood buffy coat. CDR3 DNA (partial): TGCAGTGTCGCCAGCGTTGGGGGAGGGGGTCAGCCC. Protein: CSVASVGGGGQP. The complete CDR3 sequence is CSVASVGGGGQPQHF.